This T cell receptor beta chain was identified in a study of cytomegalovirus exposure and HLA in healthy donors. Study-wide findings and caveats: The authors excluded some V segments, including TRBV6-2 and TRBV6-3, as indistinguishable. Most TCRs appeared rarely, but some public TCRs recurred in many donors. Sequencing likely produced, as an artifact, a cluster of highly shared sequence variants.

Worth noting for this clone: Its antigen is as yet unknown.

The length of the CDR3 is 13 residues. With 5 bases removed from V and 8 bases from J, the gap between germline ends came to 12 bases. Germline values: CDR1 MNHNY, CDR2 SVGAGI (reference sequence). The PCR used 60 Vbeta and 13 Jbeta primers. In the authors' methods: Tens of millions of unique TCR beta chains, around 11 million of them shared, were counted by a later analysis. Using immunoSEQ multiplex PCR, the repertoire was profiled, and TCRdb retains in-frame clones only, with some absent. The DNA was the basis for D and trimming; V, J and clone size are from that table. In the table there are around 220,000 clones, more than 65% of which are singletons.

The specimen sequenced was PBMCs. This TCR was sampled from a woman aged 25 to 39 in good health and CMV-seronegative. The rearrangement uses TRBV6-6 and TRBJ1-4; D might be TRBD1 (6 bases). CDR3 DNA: TGTGCCAGCAGTGCGTACAGGGACGAAAAACTGTTTTTT. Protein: CASSAYRDEKLFF.